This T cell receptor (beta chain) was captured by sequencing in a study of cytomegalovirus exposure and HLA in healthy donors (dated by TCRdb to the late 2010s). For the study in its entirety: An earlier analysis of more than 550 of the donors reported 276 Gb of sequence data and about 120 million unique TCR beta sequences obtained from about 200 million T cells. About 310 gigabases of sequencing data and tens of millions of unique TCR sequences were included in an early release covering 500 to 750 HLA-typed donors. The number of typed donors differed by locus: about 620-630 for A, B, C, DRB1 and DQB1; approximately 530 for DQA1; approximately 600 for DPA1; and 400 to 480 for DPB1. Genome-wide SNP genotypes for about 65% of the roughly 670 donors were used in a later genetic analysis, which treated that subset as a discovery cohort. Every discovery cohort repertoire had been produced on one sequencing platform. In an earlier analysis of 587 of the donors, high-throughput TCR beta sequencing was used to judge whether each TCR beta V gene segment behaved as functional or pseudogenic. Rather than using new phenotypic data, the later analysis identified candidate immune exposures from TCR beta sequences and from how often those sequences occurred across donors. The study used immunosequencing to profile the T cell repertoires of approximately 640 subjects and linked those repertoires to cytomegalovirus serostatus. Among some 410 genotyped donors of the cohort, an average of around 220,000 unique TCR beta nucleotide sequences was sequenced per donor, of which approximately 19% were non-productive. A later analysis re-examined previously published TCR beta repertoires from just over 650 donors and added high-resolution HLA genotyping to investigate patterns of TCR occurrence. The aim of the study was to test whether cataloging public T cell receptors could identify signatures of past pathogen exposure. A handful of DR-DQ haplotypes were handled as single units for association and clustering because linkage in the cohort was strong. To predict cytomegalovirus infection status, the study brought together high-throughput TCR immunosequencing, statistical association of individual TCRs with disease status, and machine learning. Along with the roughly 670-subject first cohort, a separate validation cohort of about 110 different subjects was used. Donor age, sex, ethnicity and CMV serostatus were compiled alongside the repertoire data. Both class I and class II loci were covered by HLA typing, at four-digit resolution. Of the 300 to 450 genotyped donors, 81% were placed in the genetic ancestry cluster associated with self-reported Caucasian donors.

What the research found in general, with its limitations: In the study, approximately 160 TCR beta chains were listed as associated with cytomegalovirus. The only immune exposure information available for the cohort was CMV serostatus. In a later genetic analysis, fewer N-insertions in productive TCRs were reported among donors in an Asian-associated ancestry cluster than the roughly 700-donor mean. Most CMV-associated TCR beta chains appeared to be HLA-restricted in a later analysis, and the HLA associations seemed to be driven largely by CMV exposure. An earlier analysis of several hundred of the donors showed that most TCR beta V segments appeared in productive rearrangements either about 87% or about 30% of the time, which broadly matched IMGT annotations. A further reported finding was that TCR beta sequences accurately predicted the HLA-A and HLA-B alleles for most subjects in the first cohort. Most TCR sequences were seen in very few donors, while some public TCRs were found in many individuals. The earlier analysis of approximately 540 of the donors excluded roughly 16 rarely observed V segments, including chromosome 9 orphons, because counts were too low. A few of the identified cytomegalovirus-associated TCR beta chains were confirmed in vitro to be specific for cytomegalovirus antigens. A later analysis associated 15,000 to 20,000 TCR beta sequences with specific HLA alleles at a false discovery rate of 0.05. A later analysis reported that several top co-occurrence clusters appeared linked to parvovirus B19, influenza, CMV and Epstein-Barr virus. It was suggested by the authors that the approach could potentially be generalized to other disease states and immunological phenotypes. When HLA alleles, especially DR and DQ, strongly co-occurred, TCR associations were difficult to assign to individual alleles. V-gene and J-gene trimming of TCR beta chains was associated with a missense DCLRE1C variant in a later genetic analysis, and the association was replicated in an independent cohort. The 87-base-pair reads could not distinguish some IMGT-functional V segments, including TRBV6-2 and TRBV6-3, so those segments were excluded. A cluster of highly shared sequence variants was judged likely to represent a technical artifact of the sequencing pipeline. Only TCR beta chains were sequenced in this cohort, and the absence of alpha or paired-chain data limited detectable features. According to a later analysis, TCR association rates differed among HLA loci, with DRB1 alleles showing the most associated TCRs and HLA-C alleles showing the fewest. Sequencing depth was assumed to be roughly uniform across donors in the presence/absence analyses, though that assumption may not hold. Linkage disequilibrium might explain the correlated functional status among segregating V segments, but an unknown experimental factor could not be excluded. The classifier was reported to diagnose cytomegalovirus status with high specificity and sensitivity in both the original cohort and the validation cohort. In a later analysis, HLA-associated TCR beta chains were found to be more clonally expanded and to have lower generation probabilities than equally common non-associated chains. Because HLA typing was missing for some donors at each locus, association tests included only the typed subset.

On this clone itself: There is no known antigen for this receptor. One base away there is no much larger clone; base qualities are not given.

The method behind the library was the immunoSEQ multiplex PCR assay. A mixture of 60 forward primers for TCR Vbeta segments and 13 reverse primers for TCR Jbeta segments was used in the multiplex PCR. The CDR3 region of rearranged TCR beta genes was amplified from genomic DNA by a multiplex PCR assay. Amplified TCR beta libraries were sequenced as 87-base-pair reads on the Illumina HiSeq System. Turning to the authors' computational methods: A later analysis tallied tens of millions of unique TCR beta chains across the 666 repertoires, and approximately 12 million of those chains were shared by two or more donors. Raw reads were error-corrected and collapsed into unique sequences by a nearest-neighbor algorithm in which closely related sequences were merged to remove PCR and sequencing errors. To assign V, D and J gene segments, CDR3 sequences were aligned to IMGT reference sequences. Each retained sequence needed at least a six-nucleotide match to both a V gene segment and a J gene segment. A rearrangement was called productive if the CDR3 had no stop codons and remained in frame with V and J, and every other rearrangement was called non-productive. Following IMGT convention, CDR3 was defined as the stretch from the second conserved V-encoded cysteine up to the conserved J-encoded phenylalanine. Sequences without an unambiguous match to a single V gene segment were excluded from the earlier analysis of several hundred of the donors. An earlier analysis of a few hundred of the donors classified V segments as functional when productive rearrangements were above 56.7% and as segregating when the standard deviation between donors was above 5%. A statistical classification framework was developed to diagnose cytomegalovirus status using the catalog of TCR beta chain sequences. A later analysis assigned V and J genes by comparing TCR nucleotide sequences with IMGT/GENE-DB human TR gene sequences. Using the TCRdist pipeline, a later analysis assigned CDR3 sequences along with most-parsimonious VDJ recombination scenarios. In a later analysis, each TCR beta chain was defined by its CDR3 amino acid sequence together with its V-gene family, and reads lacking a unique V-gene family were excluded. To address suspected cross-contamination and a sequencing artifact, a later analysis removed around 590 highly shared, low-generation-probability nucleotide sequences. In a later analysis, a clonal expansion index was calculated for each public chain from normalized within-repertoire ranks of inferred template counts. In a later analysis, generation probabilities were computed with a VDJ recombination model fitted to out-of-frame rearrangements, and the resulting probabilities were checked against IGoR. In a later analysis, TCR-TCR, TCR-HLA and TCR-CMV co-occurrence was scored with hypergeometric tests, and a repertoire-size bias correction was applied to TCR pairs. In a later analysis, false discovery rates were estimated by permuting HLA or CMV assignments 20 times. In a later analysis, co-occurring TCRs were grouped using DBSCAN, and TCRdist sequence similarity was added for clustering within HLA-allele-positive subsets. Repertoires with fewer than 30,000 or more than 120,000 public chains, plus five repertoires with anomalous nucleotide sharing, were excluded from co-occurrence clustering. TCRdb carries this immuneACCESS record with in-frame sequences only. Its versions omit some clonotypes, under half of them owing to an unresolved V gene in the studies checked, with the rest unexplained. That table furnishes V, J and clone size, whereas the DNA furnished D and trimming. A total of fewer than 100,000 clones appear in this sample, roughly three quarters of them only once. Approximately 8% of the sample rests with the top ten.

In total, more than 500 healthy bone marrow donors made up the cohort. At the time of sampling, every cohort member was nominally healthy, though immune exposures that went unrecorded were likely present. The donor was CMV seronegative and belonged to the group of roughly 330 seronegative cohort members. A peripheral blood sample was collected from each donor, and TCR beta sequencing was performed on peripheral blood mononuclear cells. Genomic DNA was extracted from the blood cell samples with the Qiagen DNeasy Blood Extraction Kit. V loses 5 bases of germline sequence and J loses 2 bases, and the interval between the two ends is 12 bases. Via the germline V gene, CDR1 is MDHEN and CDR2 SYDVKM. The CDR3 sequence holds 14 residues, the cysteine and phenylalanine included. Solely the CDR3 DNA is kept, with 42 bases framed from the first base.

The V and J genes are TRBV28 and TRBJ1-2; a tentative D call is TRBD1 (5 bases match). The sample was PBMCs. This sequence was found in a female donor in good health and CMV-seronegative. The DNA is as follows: TGTGCCAGCAGTCGATTCACAGGCAACTATGGCTACACCTTC. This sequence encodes CASSRFTGNYGYTF.